Sequencing of this T cell receptor (beta chain) was carried out in a study of blood T cell repertoires in COVID-19. The wider study: Samples representing acute and convalescent COVID-19 were sourced from the United States, Italy and Spain.

This clone has just one count. Germline V CDR1 and CDR2: SGHRS, YFSETQ. The V gene lost 3 bases and the J gene lost 5 bases, with 11 bases spanning the gap. The CDR3 runs 13 residues. This table comes from immunoSEQ multiplex PCR, and its TCRdb copy is limited to in-frame clones, with some not included. Of more than 85,000 clones in the sample, more than 85% are singletons; the top ten hold roughly 0.97%. This receptor was obtained from a man aged 55 to 70 with acute or convalescent COVID-19. This chain joins TRBV5-1 and TRBJ1-1; D is unresolved. The sequenced sample was peripheral blood. The CDR3 nucleotides read TGCGCCAGCAGCTGGGGTGGAGGTACTGAAGCTTTCTTT. The encoded protein is CASSWGGGTEAFF.